This TCR beta chain derives from a study of cytomegalovirus exposure and HLA in healthy donors. Turning to this clone: Other nucleotide sequences from this sample produce the same CDR3.

The PCR ran on 60 Vbeta and 13 Jbeta primers. Clones were read by immunoSEQ multiplex PCR, and TCRdb kept only the in-frame ones, dropping some. The sample lists tens of thousands of clones, about 79% occurring once. J was trimmed by 4 bases and V by 3 bases; bases with no gene match: 6. Germline values: CDR1 KGHSH, CDR2 LQKENI. CDR3 length equals 15 residues. This rearrangement joins TRBV18 to TRBJ2-3, with 8 bases lining up with TRBD2. The specimen was PBMCs. The TCR comes from a male donor in good health and CMV-seropositive. CDR3 nucleotides: TGTGCCAGCTCACCCACCAGCGGGGGCTCAGATACGCAGTATTTT. Its translation: CASSPTSGGSDTQYF.